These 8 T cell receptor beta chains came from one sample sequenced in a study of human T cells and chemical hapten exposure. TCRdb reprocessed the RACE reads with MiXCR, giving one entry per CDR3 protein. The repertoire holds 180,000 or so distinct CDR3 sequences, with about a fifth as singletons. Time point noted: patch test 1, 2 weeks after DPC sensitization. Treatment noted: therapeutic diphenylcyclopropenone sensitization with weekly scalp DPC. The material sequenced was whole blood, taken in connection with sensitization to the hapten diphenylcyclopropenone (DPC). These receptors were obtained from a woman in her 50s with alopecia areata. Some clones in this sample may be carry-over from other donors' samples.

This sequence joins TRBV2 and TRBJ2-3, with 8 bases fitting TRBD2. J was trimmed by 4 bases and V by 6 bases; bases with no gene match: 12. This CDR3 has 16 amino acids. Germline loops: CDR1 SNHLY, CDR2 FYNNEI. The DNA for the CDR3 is TGTGCCAGCAGGCCTGGACTAGCCGGGGGGTCAGATACGCAGTATTTT. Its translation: CASRPGLAGGSDTQYF.

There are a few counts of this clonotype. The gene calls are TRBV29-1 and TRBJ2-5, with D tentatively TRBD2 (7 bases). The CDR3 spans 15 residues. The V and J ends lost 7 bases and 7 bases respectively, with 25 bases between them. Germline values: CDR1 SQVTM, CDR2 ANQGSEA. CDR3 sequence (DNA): TGCAGCGCGGGTGCAGGGTCGGGGGGCTGGGGGACCCAGTACTTC. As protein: CSAGAGSGGWGTQYF.

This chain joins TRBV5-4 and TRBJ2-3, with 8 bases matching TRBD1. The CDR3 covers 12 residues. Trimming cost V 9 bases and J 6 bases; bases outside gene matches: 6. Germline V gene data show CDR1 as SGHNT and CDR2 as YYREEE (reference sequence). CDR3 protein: CANGQGGDTQYF. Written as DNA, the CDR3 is TGTGCCAACGGACAGGGTGGGGATACGCAGTATTTT.

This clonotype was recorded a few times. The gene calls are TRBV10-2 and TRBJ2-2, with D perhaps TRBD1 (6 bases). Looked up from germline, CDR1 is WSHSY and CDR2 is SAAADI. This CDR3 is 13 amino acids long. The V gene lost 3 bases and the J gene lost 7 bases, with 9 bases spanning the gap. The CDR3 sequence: CASSEQGSGELFF. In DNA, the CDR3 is TGCGCCAGCAGTGAACAGGGAAGCGGGGAGCTGTTTTTT.

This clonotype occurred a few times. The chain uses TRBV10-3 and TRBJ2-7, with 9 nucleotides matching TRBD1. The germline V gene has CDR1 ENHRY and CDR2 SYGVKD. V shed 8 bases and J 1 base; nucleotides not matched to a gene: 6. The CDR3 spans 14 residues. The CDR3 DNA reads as TGTGCCATCTCCCGGGACAGGGATTCCTACGAGCAGTACTTC. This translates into CAISRDRDSYEQYF.

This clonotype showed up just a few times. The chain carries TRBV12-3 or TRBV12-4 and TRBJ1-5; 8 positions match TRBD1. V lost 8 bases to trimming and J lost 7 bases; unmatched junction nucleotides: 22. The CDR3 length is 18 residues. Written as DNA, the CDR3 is TGTGCCAGCTCCCCGGGGGGGGCAGGGGGCGACGGGGTCCAGCCCCAGCATTTT. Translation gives CASSPGGAGGDGVQPQHF.

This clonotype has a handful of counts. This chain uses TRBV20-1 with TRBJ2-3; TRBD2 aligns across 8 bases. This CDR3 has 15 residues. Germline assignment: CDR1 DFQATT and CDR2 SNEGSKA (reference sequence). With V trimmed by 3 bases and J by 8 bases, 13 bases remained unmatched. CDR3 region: CSARTPGRATGTQYF. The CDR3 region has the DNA TGCAGTGCTAGGACGCCCGGGAGGGCCACGGGTACGCAGTATTTT.

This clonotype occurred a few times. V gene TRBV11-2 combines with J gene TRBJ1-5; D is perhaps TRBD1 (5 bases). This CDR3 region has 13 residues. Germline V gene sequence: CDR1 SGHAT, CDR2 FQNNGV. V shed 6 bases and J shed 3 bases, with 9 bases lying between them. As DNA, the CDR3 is TGTGCCAGCAGTGTGGGGGTCAATCAGCCCCAGCATTTT. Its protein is CASSVGVNQPQHF.